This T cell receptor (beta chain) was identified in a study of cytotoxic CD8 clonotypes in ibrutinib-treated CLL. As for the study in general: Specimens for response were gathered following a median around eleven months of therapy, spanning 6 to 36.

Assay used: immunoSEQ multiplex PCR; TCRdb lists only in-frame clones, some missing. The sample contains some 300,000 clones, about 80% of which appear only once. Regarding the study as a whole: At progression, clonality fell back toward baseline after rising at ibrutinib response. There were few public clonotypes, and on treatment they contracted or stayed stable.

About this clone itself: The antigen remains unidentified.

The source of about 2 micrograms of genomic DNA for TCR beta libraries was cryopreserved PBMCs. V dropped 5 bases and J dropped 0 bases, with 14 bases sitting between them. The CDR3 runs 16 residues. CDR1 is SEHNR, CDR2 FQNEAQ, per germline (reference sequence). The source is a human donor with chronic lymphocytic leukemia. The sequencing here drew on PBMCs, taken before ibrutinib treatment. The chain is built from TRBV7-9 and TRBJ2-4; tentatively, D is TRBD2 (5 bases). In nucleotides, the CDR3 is TGTGCCAGCAGCGCGGACCCCCGGGGAGCCAAAAACATTCAGTACTTC. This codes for CASSADPRGAKNIQYF.